The T cell receptor beta chain under discussion was sequenced for a study of blood T cell repertoires in COVID-19 (dated by TCRdb to between 2020 and 2021). Broadly, across the study: The collaborator samples originated in the United States, Italy and Spain and spanned the acute and convalescent phases of COVID-19. The repertoires were made available in a free public database intended to serve as a resource for research on the immune response to SARS-CoV-2. A de-identified subject ID, COVID-19 status, age in years and sex were almost always included in the sample metadata. Where available, HLA class I and class II types were obtained from metadata supplied by the sample provider rather than from assay-based typing. Subjects who had been exposed to COVID-19, were actively infected with it, or had recovered from it provided the deeply sampled blood TCRbeta repertoires that made up the dataset. The prospective study material was composed of cDNA or gDNA derived from T cells, B-cell-depleted T cells, or PBMCs. Samples came from the ongoing ImmuneRACE study (first 160 participants) plus 1,254 subjects from 6 global collaborators. Summary of the overall study and its limitations: How much clinical and demographic metadata was included differed by source and by participant, and the metadata was provided uncurated.

The germline V gene specifies SQVTM as CDR1 and ANQGSEA as CDR2. The CDR3 contains 14 residues, cysteine and phenylalanine counted. Here the CDR3 DNA is all that survives: 42 bases in frame from base 1. V has 7 bases trimmed and J has 6 bases trimmed; junction bases matching no gene number 12. Concerning this clone: This receptor's antigen is unknown. No per-base quality is available; no much larger clone lies one base away.

At one collaborating source in Seattle, patients were enrolled during active infection and were followed longitudinally through the course of disease. Each collaborating institution followed its own protocols to collect whole blood in K2EDTA tubes. For TCRbeta analysis, collaborators shipped samples as frozen whole blood, isolated PBMCs, or DNA extracted from either of those sample types. TCRbeta CDR3 regions were amplified from genomic DNA by means of the immunoSEQ Assay, a bias-controlled multiplex PCR. Processing in the source paper ran as follows. The number of nucleated cells in each sample was estimated from the amplification of reference gene primers within the assay. Sequence reads were collapsed and filtered to measure the absolute abundance of every unique TCRbeta CDR3 rearrangement. For each sample, productive Simpson clonality was calculated as the square root of Simpson's diversity index over productive rearrangements. Held by TCRdb, this immuneACCESS table contains in-frame sequences only and omits some clones. Under half of the omission traces to an unresolved V gene where checked; the cause of the rest is unknown. D and trimming were read from the DNA, whereas the V and J calls and clone size are those reported in that table. This sample holds approximately 97,000 clones; just over 85% were observed only once. Of the sample, around 2.1% falls within the top ten clones.

Sample: peripheral blood. The sequence joins TRBV29-1 to TRBJ2-7, and 10 junctional nucleotides match TRBD1. This clonotype was sampled from a man aged 50-59 years with COVID-19, enrolled during active disease. The nucleotide sequence reads as follows: TGCAGCGCCACTACCGGGACAGGGGCGCTCGAGCAGTACTTC. This codes for CSATTGTGALEQYF.